Below are 4 T cell receptor beta chains sequenced from a single sample in a study of shared clonotypes between healthy human individuals. Sequencing was performed with immunoSEQ multiplex PCR; in TCRdb, only in-frame clones are kept and a portion is missing. The data show approximately 350,000 clones, roughly 70% seen once. Sample: memory CD4+ T cells sorted from blood. Regarding subset: CD45RA-negative fraction. The receptors were sampled from a man aged 30 to 45 in good health.

This chain links TRBV11-3 with TRBJ2-1; 11 positions agree with TRBD1. Germline V CDR1 and CDR2: SGHNT, YENEEA. With V trimmed by 4 bases and J by 4 bases, 6 bases remained unmatched. The CDR3 has 16 residues. CDR3 loop: CASSSRTGGLYNEQFF. DNA of the CDR3: TGTGCCAGCAGCTCCCGGACAGGGGGCCTTTACAATGAGCAGTTCTTC.

This clone was found once. The CDR3 region is CASSILAGGATDTQYF. As DNA, the CDR3 is TGTGCCAGTAGTATACTAGCGGGAGGAGCCACAGATACGCAGTATTTT. This sequence joins TRBV19 and TRBJ2-3; 11 bases fit TRBD2. V lost 2 bases, J lost 2 bases, and 3 bases stayed unmatched. The V gene's germline CDR1 is LNHDA and CDR2 SQIVND (reference sequence). The CDR3 sequence is 16 residues long. The complete variable domain, with remaining parts taken from reference TRBV19 and TRBJ2-3, reads DGGITQSPKYLFRKEGQNVTLSCEQNLNHDAMYWYRQDPGQGLRLIYYSQIVNDFQKGDIAEGYSVSREKKESFPLTVTSAQKNPTAFYLCASSILAGGATDTQYFGPGTRLTVL.

V gene TRBV18 combines with J gene TRBJ1-1; no clear D gene. Germline CDR1 reads KGHSH; CDR2 reads LQKENI. This CDR3 comprises 13 residues. Trimming removed 3 bases from V and 4 bases from J, with 9 bases in between. In nucleotides, the CDR3 is TGTGCCAGCTCACCCTCGGACGCCACTGAAGCTTTCTTT. Amino acid sequence: CASSPSDATEAFF.

The CDR3 loop reads CARSLSRRNCGPQHF. The CDR3 bases are TGTGCCAGAAGCTTATCCCGCCGGAATTGTGGGCCCCAGCATTTT. The chain carries TRBV7-5 and TRBJ1-5. TRBV7-5 is described as a pseudogene. CDR3 length equals 15 residues.